This T cell receptor beta chain was obtained from a study of OX40 agonist ivuxolimab in advanced cancers. Looking at the study overall: Ivuxolimab was a fully human IgG2 agonistic monoclonal antibody targeting the costimulatory receptor OX40 (CD134). The paper describes the monotherapy dose-escalation part (N = 52 patients) of the phase I trial of ivuxolimab. Intravenous ivuxolimab was administered to patients every 2 weeks at six dose levels: 0.01, 0.1, 0.3, 1.5, 3 and 10 mg/kg. Peripheral TCRbeta sequencing aimed to test whether ivuxolimab altered TCR sequence diversity and caused clonal T-cell expansion. Partial responses occurred in three dose-escalation patients, of whom one had hepatocellular carcinoma and two had cutaneous melanoma. The dose-escalation cohort was 82.7% male with a mean age of approximately 60 years, ranging from about 23 to 85. Among the roughly 52 dose-escalation patients, around 19 had hepatocellular carcinoma, around 15 melanoma, 9 renal cell carcinoma and 9 head and neck cancer. Patients were allowed to have had prior anti-PD-1, anti-PD-L1 or anti-CTLA-4 therapy, and 40% to 45% of the dose-escalation patients had previously received checkpoint inhibitors. Study-wide findings and limitations: Low levels of normalized T-cell clonal expansion were also seen in some patients who did not respond. Antigen specificity was not determined for the clonally expanded peripheral T cells. At doses of 0.1 to 3.0 mg/kg, clonal expansion of both CD4+ and CD8+ blood T cells was observed from baseline to week 6. On average, CD8+ T cells showed more expanded clones than CD4+ T cells after ivuxolimab. In partial responders in the 0.1-3.0 mg/kg groups, normalized peripheral clonal expansion was found to be among the lowest, especially among CD8+ T cells.

V trim: 2 bases; J trim: 2 bases; unmatched bases: 8. The germline V gene encodes CDR1 SGHVS and CDR2 FQNEAQ. The CDR3 measures 16 amino acids from cysteine to phenylalanine. CDR3 DNA only is kept here, 48 bases in frame from base 1. Patients with a history of autoimmune disease or receiving systemic immunosuppression were excluded from the trial. Peripheral blood for TCR sequencing was drawn from every dose cohort at baseline, at cycle 4 day 1 and at cycle 7 day 1. The samples were drawn from a first-in-human, open-label, multicenter phase I dose-escalation trial of ivuxolimab. Adults with locally advanced or metastatic melanoma, renal cell carcinoma, hepatocellular carcinoma or head and neck squamous cell carcinoma were enrolled in the trial. Before TCR sequencing, CD4+ and CD8+ T cells were separately sorted from peripheral blood. In regard to this clone: Its binding antigen is unknown. Per-base qualities were not stored, and no clone one base away is much larger.

For sequencing of the TCRbeta CDR3 region, genomic DNA was extracted from the sorted cells. The immunoSEQ Assay was used for sequencing of TCRbeta CDR3 regions. What TCRdb holds here is the immuneACCESS table cut down to in-frame rearrangements. Part of the clones is not present; checked against another copy, under half of the missing clones reflect an unresolved V gene, and the others are unexplained. The sample yields tens of thousands of clones; approximately 90% were counted once. The ten top clones hold over 0.35% of the sample. The TCR sequence derives from an adult with an advanced solid tumor such as melanoma, head and neck, liver or kidney cancer. The sample here was CD4+ or CD8+ T cells sorted from blood, taken in a trial of the OX40 agonist ivuxolimab. The rearrangement joined TRBV7-8 to TRBJ2-5; 7 central bases correspond to TRBD2. The CDR3 region reads CASSLISGAGQETQYF. The nucleotides are TGTGCCAGCAGCTTAATAAGCGGGGCCGGGCAAGAGACCCAGTACTTC. The CDR3 plus the reference TRBV7-8 and TRBJ2-5 genes for the other parts give the full variable domain: GAGVSQSPRYKVAKRGQDVALRCDPISGHVSLFWYQQALGQGPEFLTYFQNEAQLDKSGLPSDRFFAERPEGSVSTLKIQRTQQEDSAVYLCASSLISGAGQETQYFGPGTRLLVL.